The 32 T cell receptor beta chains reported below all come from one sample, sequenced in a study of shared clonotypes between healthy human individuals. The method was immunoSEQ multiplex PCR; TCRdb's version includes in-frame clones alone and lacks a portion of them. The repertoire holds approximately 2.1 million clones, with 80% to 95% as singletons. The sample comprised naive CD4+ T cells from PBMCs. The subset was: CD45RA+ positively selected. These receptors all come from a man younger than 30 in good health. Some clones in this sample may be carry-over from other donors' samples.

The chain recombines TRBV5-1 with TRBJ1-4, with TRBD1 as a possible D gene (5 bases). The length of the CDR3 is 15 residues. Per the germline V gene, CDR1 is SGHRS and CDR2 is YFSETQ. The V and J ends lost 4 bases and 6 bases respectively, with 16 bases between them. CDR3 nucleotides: TGCGCCAGCAGCCCCCGACAGTCCTCGTATGAAAAACTGTTTTTT. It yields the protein CASSPRQSSYEKLFF.

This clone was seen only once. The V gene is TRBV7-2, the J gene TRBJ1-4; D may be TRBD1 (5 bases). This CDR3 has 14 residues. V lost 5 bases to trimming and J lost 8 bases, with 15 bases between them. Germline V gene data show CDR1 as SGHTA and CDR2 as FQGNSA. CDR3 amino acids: CASSPRGGWEKLFF. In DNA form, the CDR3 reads TGTGCCAGCAGCCCCCGGGGGGGTTGGGAAAAACTGTTTTTT.

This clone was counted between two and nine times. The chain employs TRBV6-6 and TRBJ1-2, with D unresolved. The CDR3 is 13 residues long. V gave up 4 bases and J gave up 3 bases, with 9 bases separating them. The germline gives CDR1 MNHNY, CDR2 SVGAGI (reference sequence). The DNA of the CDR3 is TGTGCCAGCAGTTCCCCCTCTGACTATGGCTACACCTTC. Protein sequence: CASSSPSDYGYTF.

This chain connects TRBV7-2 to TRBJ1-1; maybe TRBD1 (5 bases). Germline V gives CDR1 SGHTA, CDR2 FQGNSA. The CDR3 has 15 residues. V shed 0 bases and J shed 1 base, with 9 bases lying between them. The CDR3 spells CASSLAGTENTEAFF. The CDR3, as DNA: TGTGCCAGCAGCTTAGCCGGGACGGAGAACACTGAAGCTTTCTTT.

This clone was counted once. CDR3: CASSSGPRDEQFF. CDR3 coding DNA: TGCGCCAGCAGCTCCGGACCTCGCGATGAGCAGTTCTTC. The chain uses TRBV5-1 and TRBJ2-1; D call uncertain. The CDR3 has 13 amino acids. Per germline, CDR1 SGHRS and CDR2 YFSETQ. Trimming removed 3 bases from V and 8 bases from J, with 12 bases in between.

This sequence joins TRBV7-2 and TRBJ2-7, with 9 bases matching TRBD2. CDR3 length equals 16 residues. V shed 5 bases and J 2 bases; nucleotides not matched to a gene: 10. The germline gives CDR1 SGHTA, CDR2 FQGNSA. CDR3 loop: CASSPEILAGPYEQYF. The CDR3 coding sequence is TGTGCCAGCAGCCCTGAAATCCTAGCGGGGCCCTACGAGCAGTACTTC.

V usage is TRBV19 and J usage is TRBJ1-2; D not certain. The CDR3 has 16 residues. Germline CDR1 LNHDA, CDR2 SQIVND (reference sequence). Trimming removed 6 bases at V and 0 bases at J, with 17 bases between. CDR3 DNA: TGTGCCAGTAGGAGCGGCTTACCTCTACCTAACTATGGCTACACCTTC. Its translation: CASRSGLPLPNYGYTF.

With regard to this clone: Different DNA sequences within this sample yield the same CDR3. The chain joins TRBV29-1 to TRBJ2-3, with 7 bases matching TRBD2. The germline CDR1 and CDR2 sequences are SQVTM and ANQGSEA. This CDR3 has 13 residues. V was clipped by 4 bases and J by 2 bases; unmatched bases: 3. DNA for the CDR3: TGCAGCGTTGGAGGGAGGGCCACAGATACGCAGTATTTT. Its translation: CSVGGRATDTQYF.

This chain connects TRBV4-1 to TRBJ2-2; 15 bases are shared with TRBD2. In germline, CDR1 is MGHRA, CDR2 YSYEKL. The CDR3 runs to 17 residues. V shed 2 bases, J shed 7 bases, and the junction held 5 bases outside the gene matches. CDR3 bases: TGCGCCAGCAGCCAACGGACTAGCGGGAGGGCCTTCGGGGAGCTGTTTTTT. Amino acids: CASSQRTSGRAFGELFF.

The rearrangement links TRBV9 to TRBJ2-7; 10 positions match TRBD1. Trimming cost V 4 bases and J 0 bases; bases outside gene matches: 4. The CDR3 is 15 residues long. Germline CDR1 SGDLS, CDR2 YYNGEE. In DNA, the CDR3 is TGTGCCAGCAGCCGACAGGGGGCTTCCTCCTACGAGCAGTACTTC. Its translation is CASSRQGASSYEQYF.

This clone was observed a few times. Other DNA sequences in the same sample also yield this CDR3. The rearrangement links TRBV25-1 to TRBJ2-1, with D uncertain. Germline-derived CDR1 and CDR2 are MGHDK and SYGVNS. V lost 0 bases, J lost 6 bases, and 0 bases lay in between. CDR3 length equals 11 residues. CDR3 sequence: CASSEYNEQFF. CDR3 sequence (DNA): TGTGCCAGCAGTGAATACAATGAGCAGTTCTTC.

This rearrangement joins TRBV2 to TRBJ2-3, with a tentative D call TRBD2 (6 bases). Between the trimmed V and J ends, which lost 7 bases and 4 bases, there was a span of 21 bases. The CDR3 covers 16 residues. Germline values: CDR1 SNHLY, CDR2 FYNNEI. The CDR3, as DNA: TGTGCCAGCACTCTCGTGGGGGGTGGAGGAGCAGATACGCAGTATTTT. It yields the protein CASTLVGGGGADTQYF.

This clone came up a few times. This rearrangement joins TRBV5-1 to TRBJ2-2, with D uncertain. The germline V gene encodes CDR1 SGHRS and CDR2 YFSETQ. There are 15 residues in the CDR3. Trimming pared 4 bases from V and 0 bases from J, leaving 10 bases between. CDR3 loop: CASSVIEANTGELFF. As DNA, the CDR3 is TGCGCCAGCAGCGTGATTGAGGCGAACACCGGGGAGCTGTTTTTT. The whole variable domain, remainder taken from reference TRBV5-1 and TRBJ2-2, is KAGVTQTPRYLIKTRGQQVTLSCSPISGHRSVSWYQQTPGQGLQFLFEYFSETQRNKGNFPGRFSGRQFSNSRSEMNVSTLELGDSALYLCASSVIEANTGELFFGEGSRLTVL.

CDR3 sequence reads: CASSVRQGGSYNEQFF. CDR3 nucleotide sequence: TGTGCCAGCAGCGTTCGACAGGGGGGATCCTACAATGAGCAGTTCTTC. The V and J genes are TRBV7-3 and TRBJ2-1; 9 nucleotides align to TRBD1. CDR3 length equals 16 residues. Germline CDR1 and CDR2: SGHTA and FQGTGA. The V gene end was trimmed by 5 bases and the J gene end by 1 base; junction bases not matched to a gene: 6.

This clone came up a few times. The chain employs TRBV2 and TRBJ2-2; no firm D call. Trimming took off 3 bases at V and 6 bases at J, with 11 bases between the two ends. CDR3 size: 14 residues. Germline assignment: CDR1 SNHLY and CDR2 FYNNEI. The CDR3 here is CASSERGLSGELFF. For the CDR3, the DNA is TGTGCCAGCAGTGAGAGAGGTTTGTCCGGGGAGCTGTTTTTT.

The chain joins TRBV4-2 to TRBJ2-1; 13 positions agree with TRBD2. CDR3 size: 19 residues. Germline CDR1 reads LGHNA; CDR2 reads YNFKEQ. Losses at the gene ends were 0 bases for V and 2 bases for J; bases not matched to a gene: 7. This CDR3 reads CASSQEAHTSGRAYNEQFF. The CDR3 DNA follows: TGTGCCAGCAGCCAAGAGGCCCACACTAGCGGGAGGGCCTACAATGAGCAGTTCTTC.

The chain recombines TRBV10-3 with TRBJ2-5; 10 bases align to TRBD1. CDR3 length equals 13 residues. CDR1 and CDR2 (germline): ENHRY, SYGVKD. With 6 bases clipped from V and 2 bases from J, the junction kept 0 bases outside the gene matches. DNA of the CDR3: TGTGCCATCAGGGACAGGGGGCAAGAGACCCAGTACTTC. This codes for CAIRDRGQETQYF.

The CDR3 is CASSLGLAGINEQFF. Written as DNA, the CDR3 is TGTGCCAGCTCTCTCGGACTAGCGGGAATTAATGAGCAGTTCTTC. The J gene is TRBJ2-1, the V gene TRBV18, with 12 nucleotides matching TRBD2. The V gene's germline CDR1 is KGHSH and CDR2 LQKENI. The CDR3 loop spans 15 amino acids. The V and J ends lost 6 bases and 7 bases, in that order; junction bases with no gene match: 7.

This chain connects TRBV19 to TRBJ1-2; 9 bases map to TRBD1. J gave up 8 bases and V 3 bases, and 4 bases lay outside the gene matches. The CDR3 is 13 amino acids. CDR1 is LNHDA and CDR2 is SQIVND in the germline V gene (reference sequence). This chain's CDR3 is CASSMGQGTGYTF. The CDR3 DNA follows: TGTGCCAGTAGTATGGGACAGGGAACCGGCTACACCTTC.

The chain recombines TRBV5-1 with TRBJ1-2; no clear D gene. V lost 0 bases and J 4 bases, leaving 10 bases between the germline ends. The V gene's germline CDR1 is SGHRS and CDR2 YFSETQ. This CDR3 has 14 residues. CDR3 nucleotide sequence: TGCGCCAGCAGCTTGGAAGCCACGTCCTATGGCTACACCTTC. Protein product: CASSLEATSYGYTF.

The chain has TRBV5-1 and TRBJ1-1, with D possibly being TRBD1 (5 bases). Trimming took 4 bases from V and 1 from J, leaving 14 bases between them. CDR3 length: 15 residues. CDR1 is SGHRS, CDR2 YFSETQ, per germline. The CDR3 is CASSLNGGPNTEAFF. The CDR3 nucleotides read TGCGCCAGCAGCCTAAATGGGGGACCGAACACTGAAGCTTTCTTT.

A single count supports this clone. CDR3 sequence: CASKDRGLLDTQYF. For the CDR3, the DNA is TGTGCCAGCAAAGACAGGGGGTTGCTCGATACGCAGTATTTT. The genes are TRBV6-1 and TRBJ2-3; 9 bases line up with TRBD1. Germline-derived CDR1 and CDR2 are MNHNS and SASEGT. Germline trimming cut 7 bases from V and 6 bases from J; bases unmatched to any gene: 8. The CDR3 has 14 amino acids.

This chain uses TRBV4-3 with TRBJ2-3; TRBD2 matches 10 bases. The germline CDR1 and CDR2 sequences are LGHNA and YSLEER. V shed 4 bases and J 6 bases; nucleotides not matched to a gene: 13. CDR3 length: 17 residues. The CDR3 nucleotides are TGCGCCAGCAGCCGGCAGACCGGGACTAGCGTGGGGGATACGCAGTATTTT. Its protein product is CASSRQTGTSVGDTQYF.

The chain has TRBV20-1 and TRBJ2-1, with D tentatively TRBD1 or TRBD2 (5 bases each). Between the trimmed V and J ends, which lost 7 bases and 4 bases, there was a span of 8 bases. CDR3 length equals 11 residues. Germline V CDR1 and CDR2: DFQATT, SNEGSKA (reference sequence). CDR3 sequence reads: CSEGRYNEQFF. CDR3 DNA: TGCAGTGAGGGACGGTACAATGAGCAGTTCTTC.

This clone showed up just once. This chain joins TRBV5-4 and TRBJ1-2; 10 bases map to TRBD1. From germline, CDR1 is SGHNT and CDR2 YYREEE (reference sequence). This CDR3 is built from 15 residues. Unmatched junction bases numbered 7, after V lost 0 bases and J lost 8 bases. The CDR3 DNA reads TGTGCCAGCAGCTTGGGGGGACAGGGGCTGGAGGGCTACACCTTC. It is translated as CASSLGGQGLEGYTF. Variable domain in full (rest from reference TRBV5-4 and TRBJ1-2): ETGVTQSPTHLIKTRGQQVTLRCSSQSGHNTVSWYQQALGQGPQFIFQYYREEENGRGNFPPRFSGLQFPNYSSELNVNALELDDSALYLCASSLGGQGLEGYTFGSGTRLTVV.

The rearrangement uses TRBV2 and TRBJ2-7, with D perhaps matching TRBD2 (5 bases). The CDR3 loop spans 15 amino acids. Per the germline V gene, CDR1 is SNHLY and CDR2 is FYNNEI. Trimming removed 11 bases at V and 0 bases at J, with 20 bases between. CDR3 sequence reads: CAGRSLGALSYEQYF. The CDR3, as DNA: TGTGCCGGTCGGTCCCTGGGAGCCCTCTCCTACGAGCAGTACTTC.

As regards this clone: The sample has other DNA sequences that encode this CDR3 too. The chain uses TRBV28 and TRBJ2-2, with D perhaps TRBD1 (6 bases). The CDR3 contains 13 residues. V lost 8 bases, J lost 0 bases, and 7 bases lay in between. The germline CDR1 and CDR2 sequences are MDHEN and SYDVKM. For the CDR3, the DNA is TGTGCCAGCGGGACACCGAACACCGGGGAGCTGTTTTTT. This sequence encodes CASGTPNTGELFF.

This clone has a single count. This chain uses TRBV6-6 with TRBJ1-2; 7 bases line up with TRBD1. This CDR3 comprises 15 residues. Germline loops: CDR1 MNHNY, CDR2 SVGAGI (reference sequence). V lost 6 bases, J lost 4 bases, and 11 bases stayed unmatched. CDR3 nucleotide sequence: TGTGCCAGCAGGCACGACAGGGCGCTCGGCTATGGCTACACCTTC. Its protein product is CASRHDRALGYGYTF.

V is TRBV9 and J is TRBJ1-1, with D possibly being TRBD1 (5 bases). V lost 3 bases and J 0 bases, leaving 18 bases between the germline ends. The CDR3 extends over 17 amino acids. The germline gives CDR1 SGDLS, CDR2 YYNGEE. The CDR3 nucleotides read TGTGCCAGCAGCGGTTTTTCACCGGGACGTATGAACACTGAAGCTTTCTTT. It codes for CASSGFSPGRMNTEAFF.

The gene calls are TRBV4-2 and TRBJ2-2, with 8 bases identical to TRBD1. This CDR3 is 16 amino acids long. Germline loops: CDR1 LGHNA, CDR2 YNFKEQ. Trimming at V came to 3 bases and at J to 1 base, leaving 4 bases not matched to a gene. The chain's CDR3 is CASSQRQGRNTGELFF. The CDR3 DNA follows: TGTGCCAGCAGCCAGAGACAGGGGAGGAACACCGGGGAGCTGTTTTTT.

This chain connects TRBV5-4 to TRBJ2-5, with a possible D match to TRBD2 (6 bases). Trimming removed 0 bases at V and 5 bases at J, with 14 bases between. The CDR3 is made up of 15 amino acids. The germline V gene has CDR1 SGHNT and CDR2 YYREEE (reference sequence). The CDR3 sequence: CASSLARPGGETQYF. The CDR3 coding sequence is TGTGCCAGCAGCTTGGCCAGGCCAGGAGGGGAGACCCAGTACTTC.

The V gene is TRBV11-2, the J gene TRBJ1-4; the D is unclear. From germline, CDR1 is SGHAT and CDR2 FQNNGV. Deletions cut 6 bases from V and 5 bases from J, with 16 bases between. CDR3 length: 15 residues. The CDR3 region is CASSPGVHRNEKLFF. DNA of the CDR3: TGTGCCAGCAGTCCCGGGGTGCACCGCAATGAAAAACTGTTTTTT.